This is a list of T cell receptor beta chains from one sample in a study of T cells after yellow fever vaccination. TCRdb re-called the 5' RACE reads through MiXCR, storing one row per CDR3 protein. The sample includes 110,000 to 150,000 distinct CDR3 sequences, just over 6.5% of them seen just once. Sequenced material: CD4+ T cells sorted from PBMCs, taken 10 days after the yellow fever booster vaccination. The source is a man aged 25 to 40 who received the YFV17D yellow fever vaccine. Each CDR3 is given with its conserved first and last residue. Each record gives: V gene, clone size, D gene, J gene, CDR3 protein, CDR3 DNA. A D gene is named only where the DNA matches it firmly. Some rows have no size entry. The others give once, few or many, or a class for an expanded clone.

v_gene: TRBV12-3/TRBV12-4; abundance: many; d_gene: -; j_gene: TRBJ2-1; CDR3aa: CASTLGLTNEQFF; CDR3nt: TGTGCCAGCACCCTGGGACTTACCAATGAGCAGTTCTTC
v_gene: TRBV4-3; abundance: many; d_gene: -; j_gene: TRBJ2-2; CDR3aa: CASSQEGRHHNTGELFF; CDR3nt: TGCGCCAGCAGCCAAGAGGGGAGACACCATAACACCGGGGAGCTGTTTTTT
v_gene: TRBV15; abundance: many; d_gene: -; j_gene: TRBJ2-5; CDR3aa: CATSRGQETQYF; CDR3nt: TGTGCCACCAGCAGGGGGCAAGAGACCCAGTACTTC
v_gene: TRBV20-1; abundance: many; d_gene: -; j_gene: TRBJ2-7; CDR3aa: CSARDYREQYF; CDR3nt: TGCAGTGCTAGAGATTACCGAGAGCAGTACTTC
v_gene: TRBV5-1; abundance: -; d_gene: -; j_gene: TRBJ2-1; CDR3aa: CASSFSTDNEQFF; CDR3nt: TGCGCCAGCAGCTTCTCGACAGACAATGAGCAGTTCTTC
v_gene: TRBV9; abundance: many; d_gene: -; j_gene: TRBJ1-6; CDR3aa: CASSVGGDSPLHF; CDR3nt: TGTGCCAGCAGCGTAGGGGGGGATTCACCCCTCCACTTT
v_gene: TRBV6-2/TRBV6-3; abundance: few; d_gene: -; j_gene: TRBJ2-1; CDR3aa: CASSWAEPGVQFF; CDR3nt: TGTGCCAGCAGTTGGGCAGAACCTGGCGTGCAGTTCTTC
v_gene: TRBV12-3/TRBV12-4; abundance: -; d_gene: TRBD1; j_gene: TRBJ1-3; CDR3aa: CASSPRQGGNTIYF; CDR3nt: TGTGCCAGCAGCCCGCGACAGGGTGGAAACACCATATATTTT
v_gene: TRBV29-1; abundance: many; d_gene: TRBD1; j_gene: TRBJ1-2; CDR3aa: CSVPGQGKHGYTF; CDR3nt: TGCAGCGTACCCGGACAGGGGAAACATGGCTACACCTTC
v_gene: TRBV20-1; abundance: many; d_gene: -; j_gene: TRBJ1-1; CDR3aa: CSAIPAGVEAFF; CDR3nt: TGCAGTGCTATCCCCGCTGGGGTTGAAGCTTTCTTT
v_gene: TRBV19; abundance: -; d_gene: -; j_gene: TRBJ2-5; CDR3aa: CASSIQGKETQYF; CDR3nt: TGTGCCAGTAGTATCCAGGGGAAAGAGACCCAGTACTTC
v_gene: TRBV20-1; abundance: many; d_gene: -; j_gene: TRBJ2-1; CDR3aa: CSAKGPDNEQFF; CDR3nt: TGCAGTGCTAAGGGACCTGACAATGAGCAGTTCTTC
v_gene: TRBV12-3/TRBV12-4; abundance: many; d_gene: TRBD2; j_gene: TRBJ2-7; CDR3aa: CASSPGLAVTEQYF; CDR3nt: TGTGCCAGCAGTCCCGGACTAGCGGTTACTGAGCAGTACTTC
v_gene: TRBV18; abundance: many; d_gene: -; j_gene: TRBJ2-7; CDR3aa: CASSSRTTGITYEQYF; CDR3nt: TGTGCCAGCTCATCCCGGACTACCGGCATTACCTACGAGCAGTACTTC
v_gene: TRBV15; abundance: -; d_gene: TRBD1; j_gene: TRBJ2-2; CDR3aa: CATSRGSGTGDTGELFF; CDR3nt: TGTGCCACCAGCAGAGGATCCGGGACAGGGGACACCGGGGAGCTGTTTTTT
v_gene: TRBV7-3; abundance: many; d_gene: -; j_gene: TRBJ1-1; CDR3aa: CASRNQDTEAFF; CDR3nt: TGTGCCAGCCGCAACCAGGACACTGAAGCTTTCTTT
v_gene: TRBV7-9; abundance: many; d_gene: TRBD2; j_gene: TRBJ2-5; CDR3aa: CASTKSGGPHETQYF; CDR3nt: TGTGCCAGCACCAAAAGCGGGGGGCCTCATGAGACCCAGTACTTC
v_gene: TRBV7-8; abundance: -; d_gene: -; j_gene: TRBJ2-7; CDR3aa: CASQTTPGSYEQYF; CDR3nt: TGTGCCAGCCAGACGACCCCAGGGTCCTACGAGCAGTACTTC
v_gene: TRBV7-8; abundance: few; d_gene: -; j_gene: TRBJ1-1; CDR3aa: CASSQSLGGPTEAFF; CDR3nt: TGTGCCAGCAGCCAGTCATTAGGGGGGCCCACTGAAGCTTTCTTT
v_gene: TRBV12-3/TRBV12-4; abundance: many; d_gene: -; j_gene: TRBJ2-1; CDR3aa: CASSFEGFEQFF; CDR3nt: TGTGCCAGCAGTTTTGAAGGGTTTGAGCAGTTCTTC
v_gene: TRBV4-2; abundance: -; d_gene: -; j_gene: TRBJ2-6; CDR3aa: CASSHPGAGALSGANVLTF; CDR3nt: TGTGCCAGCAGCCACCCCGGGGCGGGTGCACTCTCTGGGGCCAACGTCCTGACTTTC
v_gene: TRBV18; abundance: -; d_gene: TRBD1; j_gene: TRBJ2-2; CDR3aa: CASSLTGDRTGELFF; CDR3nt: TGTGCCAGCTCGTTAACAGGGGATCGGACCGGGGAGCTGTTTTTT
v_gene: TRBV5-1; abundance: many; d_gene: TRBD2; j_gene: TRBJ2-1; CDR3aa: CASGATSGSLNEQFF; CDR3nt: TGCGCCAGCGGCGCCACTAGCGGGAGTTTGAATGAGCAGTTCTTC
v_gene: TRBV12-3/TRBV12-4; abundance: many; d_gene: TRBD2; j_gene: TRBJ2-1; CDR3aa: CASSFGLAGGGRQFF; CDR3nt: TGTGCCAGCAGTTTTGGACTAGCGGGAGGTGGGAGGCAGTTCTTC
v_gene: TRBV7-2; abundance: many; d_gene: -; j_gene: TRBJ1-1; CDR3aa: CASSLGGRGAEAFF; CDR3nt: TGTGCCAGCAGCTTAGGGGGGCGCGGCGCTGAAGCTTTCTTT
v_gene: TRBV24-1; abundance: many; d_gene: -; j_gene: TRBJ2-2; CDR3aa: CATSDARQGNTGELFF; CDR3nt: TGTGCCACCAGTGATGCCCGTCAGGGGAACACCGGGGAGCTGTTTTTT
v_gene: TRBV29-1; abundance: many; d_gene: TRBD1; j_gene: TRBJ1-5; CDR3aa: CSVAWGQGSNQPQHF; CDR3nt: TGCAGCGTTGCCTGGGGACAGGGAAGCAATCAGCCCCAGCATTTT
v_gene: TRBV10-3; abundance: many; d_gene: -; j_gene: TRBJ1-2; CDR3aa: CAISRPETYGYTF; CDR3nt: TGTGCCATCAGTCGACCAGAGACCTATGGCTACACCTTC
v_gene: TRBV5-1; abundance: many; d_gene: TRBD2; j_gene: TRBJ2-3; CDR3aa: CASSQGTSGTLTDTQYF; CDR3nt: TGCGCCAGCAGCCAAGGGACTAGCGGGACCCTCACAGATACGCAGTATTTT
v_gene: TRBV13; abundance: -; d_gene: TRBD1; j_gene: TRBJ2-2; CDR3aa: CASSFDRGLTGELFF; CDR3nt: TGTGCCAGCAGCTTCGACAGGGGGCTCACCGGGGAGCTGTTTTTT
v_gene: TRBV5-4; abundance: few; d_gene: TRBD2; j_gene: TRBJ2-3; CDR3aa: CASRHTSGSRADTQYF; CDR3nt: TGTGCCAGCAGACACACTAGCGGGAGTAGGGCAGATACGCAGTATTTT
v_gene: TRBV10-3; abundance: many; d_gene: -; j_gene: TRBJ2-7; CDR3aa: CAITPGAGEQYF; CDR3nt: TGTGCCATCACCCCCGGGGCGGGAGAGCAGTACTTC
v_gene: TRBV12-3/TRBV12-4; abundance: many; d_gene: TRBD2; j_gene: TRBJ2-1; CDR3aa: CASTRGLAGDGEQFF; CDR3nt: TGTGCCAGCACCCGGGGCCTAGCGGGAGATGGTGAGCAGTTCTTC
v_gene: TRBV6-1; abundance: few; d_gene: TRBD2; j_gene: TRBJ2-1; CDR3aa: CASSPKTSGRATFFF; CDR3nt: TGTGCCAGCAGTCCGAAGACTAGCGGGAGGGCCACTTTCTTCTTC
v_gene: TRBV20-1; abundance: many; d_gene: TRBD2; j_gene: TRBJ2-4; CDR3aa: CSALGLAGGSNIQYF; CDR3nt: TGCAGTGCTCTAGGACTAGCGGGAGGATCTAACATTCAGTACTTC
v_gene: TRBV4-3; abundance: many; d_gene: TRBD2; j_gene: TRBJ2-5; CDR3aa: CASSQDVSGRETQYF; CDR3nt: TGCGCCAGCAGCCAAGATGTAAGCGGGAGAGAGACCCAGTACTTC
v_gene: TRBV5-1; abundance: many; d_gene: TRBD2; j_gene: TRBJ2-2; CDR3aa: CASSLWTRETGELFF; CDR3nt: TGCGCCAGCAGCTTGTGGACGCGGGAGACCGGGGAGCTGTTTTTT
v_gene: TRBV5-1; abundance: few; d_gene: -; j_gene: TRBJ1-1; CDR3aa: CASSPTPGASTEAFF; CDR3nt: TGCGCCAGCAGCCCGACCCCCGGGGCCAGCACTGAAGCTTTCTTT
v_gene: TRBV9; abundance: few; d_gene: -; j_gene: TRBJ2-1; CDR3aa: CASSDRQLSSYNEQFF; CDR3nt: TGTGCCAGCAGCGATCGACAGTTAAGCTCCTACAATGAGCAGTTCTTC
v_gene: TRBV5-1; abundance: many; d_gene: TRBD2; j_gene: TRBJ2-3; CDR3aa: CASSLTRAGGVDTQYF; CDR3nt: TGCGCCAGCAGCTTGACTCGGGCGGGAGGAGTGGATACGCAGTATTTT
v_gene: TRBV28; abundance: many; d_gene: TRBD2; j_gene: TRBJ2-3; CDR3aa: CASSLLVGGRAADTQYF; CDR3nt: TGTGCCAGCAGTTTATTGGTCGGCGGGAGGGCCGCAGATACGCAGTATTTT
v_gene: TRBV5-1; abundance: -; d_gene: -; j_gene: TRBJ2-5; CDR3aa: CASSLGTAEETQYF; CDR3nt: TGCGCCAGCAGCTTGGGAACGGCCGAAGAGACCCAGTACTTC
v_gene: TRBV4-2; abundance: -; d_gene: -; j_gene: TRBJ2-4; CDR3aa: CASSQAGELGNIQYF; CDR3nt: TGTGCCAGCAGCCAAGCAGGAGAACTAGGAAACATTCAGTACTTC
v_gene: TRBV6-1; abundance: many; d_gene: TRBD1; j_gene: TRBJ2-2; CDR3aa: CASSKGDRGLGELFF; CDR3nt: TGTGCCAGCAGTAAGGGGGACAGGGGGCTCGGGGAGCTGTTTTTT
v_gene: TRBV24-1; abundance: few; d_gene: -; j_gene: TRBJ2-1; CDR3aa: CATSDLGQRTNNEQFF; CDR3nt: TGTGCCACCAGTGATTTAGGACAGCGGACGAACAATGAGCAGTTCTTC
v_gene: TRBV4-3; abundance: many; d_gene: -; j_gene: TRBJ2-3; CDR3aa: CASSQEKGLTQYF; CDR3nt: TGCGCCAGCAGCCAAGAGAAGGGGCTAACGCAGTATTTT
v_gene: TRBV7-2; abundance: many; d_gene: -; j_gene: TRBJ2-5; CDR3aa: CASSIGFSQETQYF; CDR3nt: TGTGCCAGCAGCATCGGATTTAGCCAAGAGACCCAGTACTTC
v_gene: TRBV20-1; abundance: many; d_gene: TRBD2; j_gene: TRBJ2-4; CDR3aa: CSAKLAGGSNIQYF; CDR3nt: TGCAGTGCAAAACTAGCGGGAGGTTCCAACATTCAGTACTTC
v_gene: TRBV4-1; abundance: many; d_gene: -; j_gene: TRBJ2-1; CDR3aa: CASSQVSDEQFF; CDR3nt: TGCGCCAGCAGCCAAGTCTCGGATGAGCAGTTCTTC
v_gene: TRBV7-2; abundance: many; d_gene: -; j_gene: TRBJ2-3; CDR3aa: CASSFGGAGTQYF; CDR3nt: TGTGCCAGCAGCTTTGGCGGCGCAGGGACGCAGTATTTT
v_gene: TRBV5-1; abundance: many; d_gene: TRBD2; j_gene: TRBJ2-1; CDR3aa: CASSVRLALYNEQFF; CDR3nt: TGCGCCAGCAGCGTCAGACTAGCGCTCTACAATGAGCAGTTCTTC
v_gene: TRBV7-9; abundance: many; d_gene: -; j_gene: TRBJ2-1; CDR3aa: CASYPGAYNEQFF; CDR3nt: TGTGCCAGCTACCCAGGGGCATACAATGAGCAGTTCTTC
v_gene: TRBV20-1; abundance: -; d_gene: TRBD2; j_gene: TRBJ2-5; CDR3aa: CCARGRLAGAQETQYF; CDR3nt: TGCTGTGCTAGAGGGCGGCTAGCGGGAGCCCAAGAGACCCAGTACTTC
v_gene: TRBV12-3/TRBV12-4; abundance: many; d_gene: -; j_gene: TRBJ2-5; CDR3aa: CASSLAETQYF; CDR3nt: TGTGCCAGCAGTTTAGCAGAGACCCAGTACTTC
v_gene: TRBV6-5; abundance: many; d_gene: -; j_gene: TRBJ1-1; CDR3aa: CASSYSMVGIMNTEAFF; CDR3nt: TGTGCCAGCAGTTACTCAATGGTAGGGATAATGAACACTGAAGCTTTCTTT
v_gene: TRBV4-2; abundance: many; d_gene: TRBD2; j_gene: TRBJ2-1; CDR3aa: CASSQYPGSGSNYEQFF; CDR3nt: TGTGCCAGCAGCCAATACCCGGGGAGCGGGAGTAATTATGAGCAGTTCTTC
v_gene: TRBV23-1; abundance: -; d_gene: -; j_gene: TRBJ2-1; CDR3aa: CASSQGLRAVWTRGNEQFF; CDR3nt: TGCGCCAGCAGCCAGGGTCTTAGGGCGGTGTGGACAAGAGGAAATGAGCAGTTCTTC
v_gene: TRBV5-5; abundance: many; d_gene: -; j_gene: TRBJ2-2; CDR3aa: CASNPGGFTGELFF; CDR3nt: TGTGCCAGCAACCCGGGCGGCTTCACCGGGGAGCTGTTTTTT
v_gene: TRBV29-1; abundance: many; d_gene: -; j_gene: TRBJ1-2; CDR3aa: CSAQIAQAESYYGYTF; CDR3nt: TGCAGCGCCCAAATCGCCCAGGCGGAAAGTTACTATGGCTACACCTTC
v_gene: TRBV7-6; abundance: many; d_gene: -; j_gene: TRBJ2-1; CDR3aa: CASSLEGRNNEQFF; CDR3nt: TGTGCCAGCAGCTTAGAGGGACGTAACAATGAGCAGTTCTTC